Below, one TCR beta chain is given with its context. This entry is derived from a study of technical replicates of blood from a few donors. Profiled with immunoSEQ multiplex PCR; TCRdb holds only in-frame clones, not every one. The sample consists of tens of thousands of clones, about 96% of them appearing once. This TCR derives from a human donor in good health. The sequencing input was T cells isolated from PBMCs.

In nucleotides, the CDR3 is TGCGCCAGCAGCCTCGACAGGGTCGTGGAGACCCAGTACTTC. Protein product: CASSLDRVVETQYF. The V and J genes are TRBV5-1 and TRBJ2-5; TRBD1 aligns across 7 bases. Germline lookup yields CDR1 SGHRS and CDR2 YFSETQ. The junction had 8 bases not matched to a gene; V was cut back by 4 bases and J by 5 bases. This CDR3 has 14 residues.